The next 3 T cell receptor beta chains were all read from a single sample in a study of blood T cell repertoires in COVID-19. The data were produced by immunoSEQ multiplex PCR, yet TCRdb's version contains in-frame clones alone and is incomplete. The sample lists some 50,000 clones, about 82% occurring once. The sequenced sample was peripheral blood. Receptor source: a human donor in a cohort sampled during active COVID-19.

As concerns this clone: One end of the junction fails to match germline, which may point to a read error. CDR3 sequence (DNA): TGTGCCAGCAGTGGACCTAGCGGGAGGACCGCGTCGGTCTTC. It codes for CASSGPSGRTASVF. The rearrangement uses TRBV2 and TRBJ2-1; 11 bases match TRBD2. The CDR3 loop spans 14 amino acids. Germline CDR1 is SNHLY and CDR2 is FYNNEI.

V gene TRBV7-2 combines with J gene TRBJ2-7, with TRBD1 matching 9 bases. V was pared by 5 bases and J by 2 bases, with 10 bases of the junction left unmatched. Germline loops: CDR1 SGHTA, CDR2 FQGNSA. The CDR3 extends over 16 amino acids. As DNA, the CDR3 is TGTGCCAGCAGCCATCCAAGGGACAGGGTAACCTACGAGCAGTACTTC. This codes for CASSHPRDRVTYEQYF.

The chain has TRBV2 and TRBJ1-2; TRBD1 is a possible D gene (6 bases). This CDR3 comprises 14 residues. The V end was cut by 6 bases, the J end by 0 bases, with 11 bases between. Germline CDR1 reads SNHLY; CDR2 reads FYNNEI. CDR3 protein: CASRRDTANYGYTF. The CDR3 DNA follows: TGTGCCAGCAGGAGGGACACAGCTAACTATGGCTACACCTTC.